The clone carrying this T cell receptor (beta chain) showed up just a few times. Its antigen is still unknown. The ends were cut back, 3 bases at V and 5 bases at J, with 18 bases in the middle. The CDR3 spans 15 residues. Germline assignment: CDR1 SGHRS and CDR2 YFSETQ. The record originates from a study of T-cell memory formation after mild COVID-19. Overall study: TCR clusters largely stayed donor specific. Study-level points and caveats: Pre-infection memory showed some responding clones, and this suggested that cross-reactive memory joined. CD8+ contracting clones occupied EMRA, while CD4+ ones occupied mainly CM and EM.

TCR alpha and TCR beta cDNA libraries carrying sample barcodes and UMIs were produced by 5'RACE using constant-segment primers. TCRdb re-analysed the 5' RACE reads in MiXCR, keeping a single row per CDR3 protein. The repertoire has about 440,000 distinct CDR3 sequences, 20% of them found once; the top ten carry roughly 8%. The receptor was isolated from an adult woman who had mild COVID-19 (a few samples of this study predate the infection). Cell type and time point are not known. V is TRBV5-1 and J is TRBJ2-7; the D gene is possibly TRBD1 (6 bases). Material: PBMCs or a T cell subset sorted from them (not recorded which). The CDR3 region is CASSWGFRGSDEQYF. The CDR3 DNA is TGCGCCAGCAGCTGGGGGTTCAGGGGATCAGACGAGCAGTACTTC.